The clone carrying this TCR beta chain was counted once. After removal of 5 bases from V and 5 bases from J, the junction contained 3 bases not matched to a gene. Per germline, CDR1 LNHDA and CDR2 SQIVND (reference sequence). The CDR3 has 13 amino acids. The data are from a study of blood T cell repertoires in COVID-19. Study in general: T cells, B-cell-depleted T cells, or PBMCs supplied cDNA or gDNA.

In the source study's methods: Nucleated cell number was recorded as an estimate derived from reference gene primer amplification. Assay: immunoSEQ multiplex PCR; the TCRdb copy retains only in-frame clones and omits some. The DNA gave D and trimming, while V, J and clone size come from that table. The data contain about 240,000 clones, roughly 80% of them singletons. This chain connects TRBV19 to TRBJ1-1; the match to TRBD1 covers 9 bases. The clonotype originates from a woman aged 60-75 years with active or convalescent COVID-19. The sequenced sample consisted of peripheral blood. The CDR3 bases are TGTGCCAGTAGTTTGGACAGGGGAACTGAAGCTTTCTTT. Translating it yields CASSLDRGTEAFF.